One sample yielded the 14 T cell receptor beta chains listed below, sequenced in a study of T-cell memory formation after mild COVID-19. TCRdb reprocessed the 5' RACE reads with MiXCR, giving one entry per CDR3 protein. The sample shows fewer than 95,000 distinct CDR3 sequences, about an eighth of them seen only once. Sequencing was performed on PBMCs or a T cell subset sorted from them (not recorded which). The receptors here all came from an adult woman who had mild COVID-19 (a few samples of this study predate the infection). Cell type and time point are not known.

The chain couples TRBV19 to TRBJ2-7; D could derive from TRBD1 or TRBD2 (6 bases each). CDR3 size: 14 residues. CDR1 and CDR2 (germline): LNHDA, SQIVND (reference sequence). Trimming stripped 5 bases from V and 3 bases from J, with 14 bases between. The CDR3 loop reads CASSHDRRVYEQYF. CDR3 bases: TGTGCCAGTAGTCACGACAGGAGGGTCTACGAGCAGTACTTC.

This clonotype has a handful of counts. The V and J genes are TRBV4-1 and TRBJ1-1; perhaps TRBD1 as D (5 bases). CDR3 size: 16 residues. Looked up from germline, CDR1 is MGHRA and CDR2 is YSYEKL. The V end lost 3 bases, the J end lost 3 bases, and 17 bases lay between the germline ends. The CDR3 bases are TGCGCCAGCAGCCATTCTAAGTGGGGGTCTGACACTGAAGCTTTCTTT. Translating it yields CASSHSKWGSDTEAFF.

This clonotype was found once. This chain links TRBV20-1 with TRBJ2-7; a possible D gene is TRBD1 (6 bases). Germline V gene sequence: CDR1 DFQATT, CDR2 SNEGSKA (reference sequence). This CDR3 spans 12 amino acids. Trimming took off 6 bases at V and 2 bases at J, with 11 bases between the two ends. The CDR3: CSAWGQPYEQYF. The CDR3 coding sequence is TGCAGTGCGTGGGGACAACCCTACGAGCAGTACTTC.

The chain links TRBV7-2 to TRBJ1-3; no clear D. CDR3 length: 14 amino acids. In germline, CDR1 is SGHTA, CDR2 FQGNSA. Trimming took off 1 base at V and 4 bases at J, with 8 bases between the two ends. The CDR3 spells CASSLVPGGNTIYF. The CDR3 DNA sequence: TGTGCCAGCAGCTTAGTCCCGGGGGGAAACACCATATATTTT.

The chain links TRBV2 to TRBJ1-6; 8 nucleotides agree with TRBD1. From germline, CDR1 is SNHLY and CDR2 FYNNEI. CDR3 length equals 14 residues. The junction had 3 bases not matched to a gene; V was cut back by 4 bases and J by 7 bases. The CDR3 is CASSATGANSPLHF. CDR3 nucleotide sequence: TGTGCCAGCAGTGCGACAGGGGCGAATTCACCCCTCCACTTT.

The chain couples TRBV5-6 to TRBJ2-1; D is perhaps TRBD2 (5 bases). This CDR3 region has 14 residues. The germline V gene has CDR1 SGHDT and CDR2 YYEEEE. V lost 3 bases, J lost 6 bases, and 13 bases lay in between. CDR3 loop: CASSSILVLNEQFF. The CDR3 region has the DNA TGTGCCAGCAGCTCGATACTAGTTCTCAATGAGCAGTTCTTC. Combining the CDR3 with reference TRBV5-6 and TRBJ2-1 gives the whole variable domain DAGVTQSPTHLIKTRGQQVTLRCSPKSGHDTVSWYQQALGQGPQFIFQYYEEEERQRGNFPDRFSGHQFPNYSSELNVNALLLGDSALYLCASSSILVLNEQFFGPGTRLTVL.

V and J are TRBV9 and TRBJ1-6, with 8 bases fitting TRBD1. The trim removed 0 bases at V and 7 bases at J, leaving 3 bases unmatched. Germline CDR1 reads SGDLS; CDR2 reads YYNGEE. CDR3 size: 15 residues. Written as DNA, the CDR3 is TGTGCCAGCAGCGTAGATTGGACAGGGAATTCACCCCTCCACTTT. This encodes CASSVDWTGNSPLHF.

In its sample, this clonotype was seen a few times. The chain joins TRBV29-1 to TRBJ2-1; D tentatively fits TRBD1 or TRBD2 (6 bases each). The CDR3 length is 14 residues. The V gene lost 7 bases and the J gene lost 11 bases, with 24 bases spanning the gap. Per germline, CDR1 SQVTM and CDR2 ANQGSEA. CDR3 DNA: TGCAGCGCCGAGGGGGGACTGGAAATTTTAAAGCAGTTCTTC. It encodes CSAEGGLEILKQFF.

V and J are TRBV20-1 and TRBJ2-7; 8 positions agree with TRBD2. CDR3 size: 14 residues. V trimming: 1 base; J trimming: 6 bases; junction bases outside the gene matches: 8. CDR1 DFQATT and CDR2 SNEGSKA come from the germline V gene (reference sequence). The CDR3 reads CSARVVTGGLEQYF. The DNA for the CDR3 is TGCAGTGCTAGAGTCGTAACGGGAGGGCTCGAGCAGTACTTC.

The chain employs TRBV5-1 and TRBJ2-7; perhaps TRBD1 as D (7 bases). Trimming shortened V by 4 bases and J by 5 bases, and 13 bases separated the two germline ends. Per germline, CDR1 SGHRS and CDR2 YFSETQ. The CDR3 has 13 residues. As DNA, the CDR3 is TGCGCCAGCAGCCCTGGCGGGACAGACGAGCAGTACTTC. This codes for CASSPGGTDEQYF.

This clonotype was detected only a few times. This chain joins TRBV7-9 and TRBJ2-7; 10 nucleotides line up with TRBD1. The CDR3 totals 15 residues. Germline lookup yields CDR1 SEHNR and CDR2 FQNEAQ (reference sequence). Trimming took 5 bases from V and 4 from J; bases not matched to a gene: 8. In DNA form, the CDR3 reads TGTGCCAGCAGCCCCCTCGCGGGACAGGGGTACGAGCAGTACTTC. Translating it yields CASSPLAGQGYEQYF.

This clonotype was seen only a few times. The chain carries TRBV10-3 and TRBJ2-2; possibly TRBD1 for D (6 bases). V was clipped by 7 bases and J by 3 bases, with 6 bases between them. CDR1 is ENHRY and CDR2 is SYGVKD in the germline V gene. The CDR3 is made up of 12 amino acids. The CDR3 DNA is TGTGCCATCAAGGGGGACACCGGGGAGCTGTTTTTT. As protein: CAIKGDTGELFF.

The chain couples TRBV14 to TRBJ2-1; tentatively, D is TRBD2 (5 bases). Germline-derived CDR1 and CDR2 are SGHDN and FVKESK. This CDR3 spans 13 amino acids. V was cut by 4 bases and J by 8 bases, with 12 bases left in between. DNA for the CDR3: TGTGCCAGCAGCCTAACTAGAGCCGATGAGCAGTTCTTC. Translation: CASSLTRADEQFF.

This clonotype occurred many times. The V and J genes are TRBV7-9 and TRBJ2-1, with D unresolved. V was pared by 8 bases and J by 1 base, with 15 bases between. CDR3 length: 15 amino acids. Looked up from germline, CDR1 is SEHNR and CDR2 is FQNEAQ (reference sequence). The CDR3 protein is CASASTAPSYNEQFF. CDR3 nucleotides: TGTGCCAGCGCCTCCACGGCCCCTTCCTACAATGAGCAGTTCTTC.